A single sample gave rise to the 23 T cell receptor beta chains below, sequenced in a study of cytomegalovirus exposure and HLA in healthy donors. Libraries were prepared by immunoSEQ multiplex PCR; TCRdb keeps only in-frame clonotypes and omits some of them. The sample contains 120,000 or so clones, 90% to 96% of which appear only once. The specimen sequenced was PBMCs. The receptors stem from a man aged 18 to 29 in good health and CMV-seronegative.

The chain is built from TRBV5-1 and TRBJ2-3, with D uncertain. Germline-derived CDR1 and CDR2 are SGHRS and YFSETQ. V was clipped by 5 bases and J by 0 bases, with 13 bases between them. The CDR3 loop spans 15 amino acids. CDR3 region: CASSPRTSSTDTQYF. CDR3 nucleotides: TGCGCCAGCAGTCCCCGAACTTCTAGCACAGATACGCAGTATTTT. Drawing the rest from reference TRBV5-1 and TRBJ2-3, the complete variable domain is KAGVTQTPRYLIKTRGQQVTLSCSPISGHRSVSWYQQTPGQGLQFLFEYFSETQRNKGNFPGRFSGRQFSNSRSEMNVSTLELGDSALYLCASSPRTSSTDTQYFGPGTRLTVL.

The chain couples TRBV2 to TRBJ2-1; TRBD1 matches at 7 bases. CDR1 is SNHLY, CDR2 FYNNEI, per germline. V gave up 7 bases and J gave up 5 bases; unmatched junction bases: 17. This CDR3 contains 17 residues. The DNA for the CDR3 is TGTGCCAGCACCCGACTGGACAGGCCTATCAATAACAATGAGCAGTTCTTC. It specifies CASTRLDRPINNNEQFF. Drawing the rest from reference TRBV2 and TRBJ2-1, the complete variable domain is EPEVTQTPSHQVTQMGQEVILRCVPISNHLYFYWYRQILGQKVEFLVSFYNNEISEKSEIFDDQFSVERPDGSNFTLKIRSTKLEDSAMYFCASTRLDRPINNNEQFFGPGTRLTVL.

The chain carries TRBV6-5 and TRBJ2-7; D might be TRBD1 (5 bases). In germline, CDR1 is MNHEY, CDR2 SVGAGI. V was clipped by 5 bases and J by 6 bases, with 8 bases between them. The CDR3 runs 11 residues. The CDR3, as DNA: TGTGCCAGCAGTGCAGGGTCCGAGCAGTACTTC. Amino acids: CASSAGSEQYF.

The chain links TRBV11-2 to TRBJ2-2; D possibly corresponds to TRBD1 (5 bases). Trimming pared 1 base from V and 3 bases from J, leaving 6 bases between. From germline, CDR1 is SGHAT and CDR2 FQNNGV. The CDR3 runs to 14 residues. The CDR3 sequence: CASSLGQYTGELFF. The CDR3 nucleotides read TGTGCCAGCAGCTTAGGACAGTACACCGGGGAGCTGTTTTTT.

The chain joins TRBV7-3 to TRBJ2-1; D is unresolved. Trimming left V 4 bases short and J 0 bases short, with 7 bases between. This CDR3 comprises 14 residues. Germline CDR1 SGHTA, CDR2 FQGTGA. The CDR3 here is CASSSQSSYNEQFF. CDR3 coding DNA: TGTGCCAGCAGCTCCCAATCCTCCTACAATGAGCAGTTCTTC.

V and J are TRBV6-1 and TRBJ1-3; the D is unclear. This CDR3 comprises 15 residues. Germline CDR1 is MNHNS and CDR2 is SASEGT. Trimming stripped 2 bases from V and 0 bases from J, with 8 bases between. DNA of the CDR3: TGTGCCAGCAGTGAAATGAGGAGCTCTGGAAACACCATATATTTT. Its protein product is CASSEMRSSGNTIYF.

This clone was detected only once. V and J are TRBV7-9 and TRBJ1-5; 10 positions match TRBD1. The CDR3 consists of 15 residues. V lost 5 bases, J lost 4 bases, and 5 bases stayed unmatched. Germline loops: CDR1 SEHNR, CDR2 FQNEAQ (reference sequence). CDR3: CASSGTGVGNQPQHF. The CDR3 DNA follows: TGTGCCAGCAGCGGGACAGGGGTAGGGAATCAGCCCCAGCATTTT.

The J gene is TRBJ2-7, the V gene TRBV27; 11 bases align to TRBD2. CDR1 and CDR2 (germline): MNHEY, SMNVEV (reference sequence). The length of the CDR3 is 15 residues. With 3 bases clipped from V and 3 bases from J, the junction kept 4 bases outside the gene matches. CDR3 in amino acids: CASSFGTSGGYEQYF. In nucleotides, the CDR3 is TGTGCCAGCAGTTTCGGGACTAGCGGAGGCTACGAGCAGTACTTC.

The chain uses TRBV11-3 and TRBJ2-7; maybe TRBD2 (5 bases). Germline CDR1 SGHNT, CDR2 YENEEA. Trimming pared 5 bases from V and 6 bases from J, leaving 20 bases between. The CDR3 totals 15 residues. DNA for the CDR3: TGTGCCAGCAGCCTAAGCGGTTTGCTACTCGGCGAGCAGTACTTC. This translates into CASSLSGLLLGEQYF.

The chain has TRBV11-2 and TRBJ2-3, with 9 bases lining up with TRBD1. There are 15 residues in the CDR3. Germline values: CDR1 SGHAT, CDR2 FQNNGV. The V and J ends lost 5 bases and 5 bases, in that order; junction bases with no gene match: 8. In DNA form, the CDR3 reads TGTGCCAGCAGCCCCCGGACAGGGGCTGAAGATACGCAGTATTTT. Translation: CASSPRTGAEDTQYF.

V and J are TRBV18 and TRBJ2-2; TRBD1 matches at 9 bases. The germline V gene has CDR1 KGHSH and CDR2 LQKENI. CDR3 length: 17 amino acids. V dropped 3 bases and J dropped 4; count of bases not matched to a gene: 9. CDR3 protein: CASSPINRGRSTGELFF. The CDR3 coding sequence is TGTGCCAGCTCACCCATAAACAGGGGGCGCAGCACCGGGGAGCTGTTTTTT.

The gene calls are TRBV6-5 and TRBJ2-3, with 9 positions matching TRBD1. V trimming: 2 bases; J trimming: 4 bases; junction bases outside the gene matches: 4. The germline gives CDR1 MNHEY, CDR2 SVGAGI. This CDR3 comprises 15 residues. CDR3 nucleotide sequence: TGTGCCAGCAGTTACGGGACAGGGAGGGCAGATACGCAGTATTTT. Its translation: CASSYGTGRADTQYF.

The CDR3 sequence: CASSQEERLDEQFF. In DNA form, the CDR3 reads TGTGCCAGCAGCCAAGAGGAGAGGCTGGATGAGCAGTTCTTC. The rearrangement links TRBV4-2 to TRBJ2-1; D is uncertain. Germline values: CDR1 LGHNA, CDR2 YNFKEQ. V lost 0 bases and J 8 bases, leaving 11 bases between the germline ends. This CDR3 region has 14 residues.

The genes are TRBV30 and TRBJ2-2; tentatively, D is TRBD2 (7 bases). The germline gives CDR1 GTSNPN, CDR2 SVGIG (reference sequence). V was pared by 5 bases and J by 8 bases, with 21 bases between. The CDR3 is made up of 15 amino acids. CDR3 sequence reads: CAWFAWGGPKGELFF. DNA for the CDR3: TGTGCCTGGTTTGCATGGGGGGGGCCAAAAGGGGAGCTGTTTTTT. The complete variable domain, with remaining parts taken from reference TRBV30 and TRBJ2-2, reads SQTIHQWPATLVQPVGSPLSLECTVEGTSNPNLYWYRQAAGRGLQLLFYSVGIGQISSEVPQNLSASRPQDRQFILSSKKLLLSDSGFYLCAWFAWGGPKGELFFGEGSRLTVL.

This clone was found once. The chain combines TRBV13 with TRBJ2-1, with D possibly matching TRBD1 (5 bases). This CDR3 comprises 15 residues. Germline values: CDR1 PRHDT, CDR2 FYEKMQ (reference sequence). V dropped 3 bases and J dropped 0 bases, with 9 bases sitting between them. CDR3 residues: CASSFTGSSYNEQFF. DNA for the CDR3: TGTGCCAGCAGCTTCACAGGCAGCTCCTACAATGAGCAGTTCTTC.

The J gene is TRBJ2-3, the V gene TRBV7-2, with unresolved D. Germline V CDR1 and CDR2: SGHTA, FQGNSA. Trimming shortened V by 5 bases and J by 4 bases, and 13 bases separated the two germline ends. This CDR3 comprises 14 residues. The CDR3 sequence is CASSRVNRADTQYF. The CDR3 DNA reads as TGTGCCAGCAGCCGCGTAAATCGGGCAGATACGCAGTATTTT.

The genes are TRBV4-3 and TRBJ2-7; D unresolved. Germline V CDR1 and CDR2: LGHNA, YSLEER. Trimming shortened V by 3 bases and J by 4 bases, and 19 bases separated the two germline ends. The CDR3 extends over 16 amino acids. The CDR3 sequence: CASSHDLDSSGYEQYF. CDR3 DNA: TGCGCCAGCAGCCACGATTTGGATTCATCAGGTTACGAGCAGTACTTC.

The chain has TRBV30 and TRBJ1-4; perhaps TRBD1 as D (5 bases). CDR3 size: 14 residues. The ends were cut back, 3 bases at V and 8 bases at J, with 16 bases in the middle. In germline, CDR1 is GTSNPN, CDR2 SVGIG (reference sequence). DNA of the CDR3: TGTGCCTGGAGGTGGGGGGAGTCAGACGAAAAACTGTTTTTT. It encodes CAWRWGESDEKLFF. Full variable domain (rest looked up from reference TRBV30 and TRBJ1-4): SQTIHQWPATLVQPVGSPLSLECTVEGTSNPNLYWYRQAAGRGLQLLFYSVGIGQISSEVPQNLSASRPQDRQFILSSKKLLLSDSGFYLCAWRWGESDEKLFFGSGTQLSVL.

This rearrangement joins TRBV11-2 to TRBJ2-7; tentatively, D is TRBD2 (5 bases). The CDR3 has 13 residues. V was cut by 4 bases and J by 1 base, with 8 bases left in between. Germline CDR1 and CDR2: SGHAT and FQNNGV. CDR3: CASSYSGSYEQYF. CDR3 DNA sequence: TGTGCCAGCAGCTACAGCGGTTCCTACGAGCAGTACTTC.

The V and J genes are TRBV5-6 and TRBJ2-5, with TRBD1 matching over 11 bases. Germline CDR1 reads SGHDT; CDR2 reads YYEEEE. Trimming took 4 bases from V and 5 from J; bases not matched to a gene: 7. The CDR3 is 15 residues long. CDR3 bases: TGTGCCAGCAGCCCCGGGACAGGGGGTAGGGAGACCCAGTACTTC. As protein: CASSPGTGGRETQYF.

This clone was detected once. The genes are TRBV7-2 and TRBJ1-1; the D gene is possibly TRBD1 (6 bases). V lost 4 bases and J lost 6, with 18 bases in between. There are 15 residues in the CDR3. Germline V gives CDR1 SGHTA, CDR2 FQGNSA. The CDR3 DNA reads TGTGCCAGCAGCTCCGGGGGGCGACACACCGCTGAAGCTTTCTTT. It codes for CASSSGGRHTAEAFF.

This clone was detected once. The genes are TRBV6-5 and TRBJ1-2; perhaps TRBD1 as D (5 bases). V lost 5 bases and J 7 bases, leaving 17 bases between the germline ends. The CDR3 is 14 residues long. Germline assignment: CDR1 MNHEY and CDR2 SVGAGI. The CDR3 nucleotides read TGTGCCAGCAGTCCCCCGCAGGGCGCTGGTGGCTACACCTTC. Translating gives CASSPPQGAGGYTF.

Only one count was recorded for this clone. The chain couples TRBV6-5 to TRBJ1-1, with a weak D call TRBD1 (6 bases). Germline V lookup: CDR1 MNHEY, CDR2 SVGAGI. Deletions cut 8 bases from V and 6 bases from J, with 13 bases between. This CDR3 has 12 residues. The CDR3 sequence: CASARGAAEAFF. As DNA, the CDR3 is TGTGCCAGCGCACGGGGGGCGGCTGAAGCTTTCTTT.